This paragraph reports one TCR beta chain. The CDR3 is 13 residues long. Looked up from germline, CDR1 is MNHEY and CDR2 is SMNVEV (reference sequence). Trimming left V 3 bases short and J 8 bases short, with 11 bases between. The data belong to a study of T cells after yellow fever vaccination. Study-level information: The SMART-Seq v4 Ultra Low Input method served to prepare the low-cell-number fractions.

TCRdb reanalysed the 5' RACE reads using MiXCR and keeps one entry per CDR3 protein. The data hold approximately 120,000 distinct CDR3 sequences, with under 9% observed a single time. V is TRBV27 and J is TRBJ2-1, with a weak D call TRBD2 (6 bases). The sequencing here drew on CD8+ T cells sorted from PBMCs, taken on the day of the yellow fever booster vaccination. The clonotype comes from a young man who received the YFV17D yellow fever vaccine. CDR3 DNA: TGTGCCAGCAGTTTGACGGGGGTCGATGAGCAGTTCTTC. As protein: CASSLTGVDEQFF.